The rows below give T cell receptor beta chains drawn from one sample of a study of cytotoxic CD8 clonotypes in ibrutinib-treated CLL. The assay was immunoSEQ multiplex PCR, and TCRdb's table has in-frame clones only and misses some. The sample holds a few hundred thousand clones; 60% to 80% are singletons and the top ten take 5% to 6.5%. Sequenced here: PBMCs, sampled after 36 months of ibrutinib treatment. These receptors all stem from a human donor with chronic lymphocytic leukemia. CDR3s include the opening cysteine and the closing phenylalanine or tryptophan. Each record gives: CDR3 protein, CDR3 DNA, J gene, D gene, V gene, clone size, CDR3 length. A D gene is named only where the DNA matches it firmly. Clone size is shown for a subset of rows, as once, few, many or a class of expanded clone.

CASTRRAGNNEQFF,TGTGCCAGCACCCGACGGGCGGGGAACAATGAGCAGTTCTTC,TRBJ2-1,NA,TRBV6-1,NA,14
CASSDHPGVETQYF,TGTGCCAGCAGCGACCATCCTGGGGTAGAGACCCAGTACTTC,TRBJ2-5,NA,TRBV7-6,NA,14
CASSLDPDSYEQYF,TGTGCCAGCAGCTTGGACCCAGATTCCTACGAGCAGTACTTC,TRBJ2-7,NA,TRBV5-4,NA,14
CATSGGLAGGGDTQYF,TGTGCCACCAGCGGGGGACTAGCGGGAGGAGGTGATACGCAGTATTTT,TRBJ2-3,TRBD2,TRBV15,NA,16
CASSLVGGETQYF,TGCGCCAGCAGCTTGGTGGGGGGAGAGACCCAGTACTTC,TRBJ2-5,NA,TRBV5-1,NA,13
CAISETGDRTEAFF,TGTGCCATCAGTGAGACAGGGGATAGGACTGAAGCTTTCTTT,TRBJ1-1,TRBD1,TRBV10-3,once,14
CASSLVWDRGHSNYGYTF,TGTGCCAGCAGCTTAGTGTGGGACAGGGGGCACTCTAACTATGGCTACACCTTC,TRBJ1-2,TRBD1,TRBV13,NA,18
CASSRTSGYNEQFF,TGTGCCAGCAGCCGTACTAGCGGCTACAATGAGCAGTTCTTC,TRBJ2-1,TRBD2,TRBV14,NA,14
CASSYGGGAMETQYF,TGTGCCAGCAGCTACGGTGGGGGGGCAATGGAGACGCAGTATTTT,TRBJ2-3,NA,TRBV27,NA,15
CASSLSGGPRETQYF,TGTGCCAGCAGCCTTAGCGGGGGGCCCCGGGAGACCCAGTACTTC,TRBJ2-5,TRBD2,TRBV27,NA,15
CASSFGPPLLGEQYF,TGCGCCAGCAGCTTTGGACCCCCGCTCCTAGGCGAGCAGTACTTC,TRBJ2-7,NA,TRBV5-1,NA,15
CASSLRRGSNQPQHF,TGTGCCAGCAGTTTAAGGAGGGGCAGCAATCAGCCCCAGCATTTT,TRBJ1-5,NA,TRBV6-5,NA,15
CASSESGPYEQYF,TGCGCCAGCAGTGAGTCGGGACCCTACGAGCAGTACTTC,TRBJ2-7,NA,TRBV10-2,NA,13